This T cell receptor beta chain is from a study of blood T cell repertoires in COVID-19. Looking at the study overall: The United States, Italy and Spain provided the acute and convalescent COVID-19 samples. T cells, B-cell-depleted T cells, or PBMCs supplied cDNA or gDNA.

Generated by immunoSEQ multiplex PCR, the TCRdb table keeps only in-frame clones and is missing some. The table lists some 99,000 clones, 70% to 85% of them singletons. CDR3 length equals 16 residues. V was cut by 2 bases and J by 2 bases, with 15 bases left in between. Germline-derived CDR1 and CDR2 are KGHSH and LQKENI. The specimen sequenced was peripheral blood. The rearrangement links TRBV18 to TRBJ1-1; D may be TRBD1 (6 bases). This TCR derives from a woman older than 75 with active or convalescent COVID-19. DNA of the CDR3: TGTGCCAGCTCACCATCCTTCCGCAGGGGAAACACTGAAGCTTTCTTT. This encodes CASSPSFRRGNTEAFF.